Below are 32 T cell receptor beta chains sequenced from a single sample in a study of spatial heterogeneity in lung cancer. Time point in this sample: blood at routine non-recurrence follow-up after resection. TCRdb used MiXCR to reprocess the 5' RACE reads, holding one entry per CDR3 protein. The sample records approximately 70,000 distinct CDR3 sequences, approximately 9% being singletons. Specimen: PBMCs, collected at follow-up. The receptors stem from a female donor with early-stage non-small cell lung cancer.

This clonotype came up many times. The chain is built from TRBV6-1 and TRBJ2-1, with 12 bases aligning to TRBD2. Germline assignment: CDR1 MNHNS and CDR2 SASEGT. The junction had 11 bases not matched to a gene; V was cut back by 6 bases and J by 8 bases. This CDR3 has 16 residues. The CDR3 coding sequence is TGTGCCAGCAGGAGACTAGCGGGAGATGGGGTCTATGAGCAGTTCTTC. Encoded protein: CASRRLAGDGVYEQFF.

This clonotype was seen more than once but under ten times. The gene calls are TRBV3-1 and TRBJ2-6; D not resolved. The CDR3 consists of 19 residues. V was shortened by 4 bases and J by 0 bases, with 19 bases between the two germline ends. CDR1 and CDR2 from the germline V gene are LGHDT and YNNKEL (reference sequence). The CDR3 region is CASSPRVANFDSGANVLTF. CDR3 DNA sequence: TGTGCCAGCAGCCCCCGTGTGGCCAACTTCGACTCTGGGGCCAACGTCCTGACTTTC.

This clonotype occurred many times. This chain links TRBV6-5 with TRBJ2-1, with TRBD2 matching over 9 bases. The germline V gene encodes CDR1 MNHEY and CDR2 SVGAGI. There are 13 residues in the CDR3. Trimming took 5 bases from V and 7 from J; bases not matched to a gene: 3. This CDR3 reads CASSTSGSNEQFF. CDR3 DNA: TGTGCCAGCAGTACTAGCGGGTCGAATGAGCAGTTCTTC.

CDR3: CASSLDSGTSRSEAFF. CDR3 sequence (DNA): TGTGCCAGCAGCTTAGATTCGGGGACGTCCAGATCTGAAGCTTTCTTT. This chain connects TRBV7-3 to TRBJ1-1, with D tentatively TRBD1 (5 bases). The CDR3 length is 16 residues. Germline V gene sequence: CDR1 SGHTA, CDR2 FQGTGA. Trimming took off 2 bases at V and 6 bases at J, with 19 bases between the two ends.

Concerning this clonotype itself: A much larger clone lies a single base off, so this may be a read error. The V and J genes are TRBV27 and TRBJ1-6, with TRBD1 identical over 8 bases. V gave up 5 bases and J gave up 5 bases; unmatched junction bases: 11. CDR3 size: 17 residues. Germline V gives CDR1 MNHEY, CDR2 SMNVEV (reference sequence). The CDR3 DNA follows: TGTGCCAGCAGTCGGACATCGACAGGGGCAGATAATTCACCCCTCCACTTT. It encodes CASSRTSTGADNSPLHF.

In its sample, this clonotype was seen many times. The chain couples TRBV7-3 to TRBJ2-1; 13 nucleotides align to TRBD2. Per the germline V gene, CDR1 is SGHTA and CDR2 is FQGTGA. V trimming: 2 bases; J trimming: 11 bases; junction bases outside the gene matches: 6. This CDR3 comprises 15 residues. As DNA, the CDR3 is TGTGCCAGCAGCTTAGAAGGGACTAGCGGGATACAGCAGTTCTTC. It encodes CASSLEGTSGIQQFF.

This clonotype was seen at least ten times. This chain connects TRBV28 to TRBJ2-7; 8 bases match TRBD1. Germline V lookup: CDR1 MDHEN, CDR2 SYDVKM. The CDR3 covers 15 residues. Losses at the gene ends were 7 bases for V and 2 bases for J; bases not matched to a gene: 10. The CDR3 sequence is CASTQAGGATYEQYF. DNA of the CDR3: TGTGCCAGCACCCAAGCAGGGGGCGCTACCTACGAGCAGTACTTC.

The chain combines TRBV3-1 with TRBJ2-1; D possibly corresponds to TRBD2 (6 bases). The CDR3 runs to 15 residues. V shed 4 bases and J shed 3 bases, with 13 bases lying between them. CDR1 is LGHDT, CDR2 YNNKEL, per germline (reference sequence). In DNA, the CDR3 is TGTGCCAGCAGCCTAGACGGGAGAGACTACAATGAGCAGTTCTTC. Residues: CASSLDGRDYNEQFF.

The chain's CDR3 is CASSFSAYSGNTIYF. The CDR3 DNA follows: TGTGCCAGCAGCTTTTCAGCCTACTCTGGAAACACCATATATTTT. The rearrangement uses TRBV7-9 and TRBJ1-3; D remains ambiguous. This CDR3 is built from 15 residues. Trimming cost V 3 bases and J 0 bases, with 9 bases left between them. In germline, CDR1 is SEHNR, CDR2 FQNEAQ (reference sequence).

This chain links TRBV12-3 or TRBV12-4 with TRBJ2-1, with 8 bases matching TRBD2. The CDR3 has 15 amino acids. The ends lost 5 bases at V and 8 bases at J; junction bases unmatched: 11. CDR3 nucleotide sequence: TGTGCCAGCAGTCCTCGGAGCGGGAGCGAGGATGAGCAGTTCTTC. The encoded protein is CASSPRSGSEDEQFF.

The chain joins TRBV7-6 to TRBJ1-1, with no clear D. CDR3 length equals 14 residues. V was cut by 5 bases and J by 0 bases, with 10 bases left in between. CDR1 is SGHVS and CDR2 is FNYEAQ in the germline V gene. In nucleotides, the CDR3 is TGTGCCAGCAGCCTCGGTCGCGTGAACACTGAAGCTTTCTTT. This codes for CASSLGRVNTEAFF.

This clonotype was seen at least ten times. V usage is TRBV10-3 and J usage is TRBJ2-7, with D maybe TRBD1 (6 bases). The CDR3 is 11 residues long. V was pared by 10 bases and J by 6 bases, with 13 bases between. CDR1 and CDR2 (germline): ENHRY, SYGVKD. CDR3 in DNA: TGTGCCACAAACTCCAGGGGCGAGCAGTACTTC. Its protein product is CATNSRGEQYF.

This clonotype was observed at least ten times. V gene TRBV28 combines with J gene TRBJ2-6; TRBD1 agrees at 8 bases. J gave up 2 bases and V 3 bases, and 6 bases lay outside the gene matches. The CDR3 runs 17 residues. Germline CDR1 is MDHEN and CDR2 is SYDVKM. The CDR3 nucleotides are TGTGCCAGCAGTTTGCGGACAGGGAAAACTGGGGCCAACGTCCTGACTTTC. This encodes CASSLRTGKTGANVLTF.

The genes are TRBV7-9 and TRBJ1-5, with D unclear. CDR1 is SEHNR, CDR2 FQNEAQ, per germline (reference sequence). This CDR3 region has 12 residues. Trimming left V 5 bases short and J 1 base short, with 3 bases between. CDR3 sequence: CASSISNQPQHF. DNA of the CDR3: TGTGCCAGCAGCATAAGCAATCAGCCCCAGCATTTT.

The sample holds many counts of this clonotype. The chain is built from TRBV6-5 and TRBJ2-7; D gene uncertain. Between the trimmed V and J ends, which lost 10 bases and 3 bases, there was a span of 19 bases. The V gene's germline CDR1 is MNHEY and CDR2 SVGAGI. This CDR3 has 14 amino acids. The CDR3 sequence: CATQVGTLVYEQYF. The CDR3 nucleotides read TGTGCCACACAAGTGGGTACGTTGGTCTACGAGCAGTACTTC.

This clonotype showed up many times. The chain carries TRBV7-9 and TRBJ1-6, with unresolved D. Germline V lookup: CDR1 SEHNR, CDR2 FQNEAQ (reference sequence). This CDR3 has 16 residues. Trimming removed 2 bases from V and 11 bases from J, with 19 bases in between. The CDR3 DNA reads TGTGCCAGCAGCTTAAGCACACAGCGGGGTCGTACACCCCTCCACTTT. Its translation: CASSLSTQRGRTPLHF. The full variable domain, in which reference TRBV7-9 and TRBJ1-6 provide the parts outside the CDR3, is DTGVSQNPRHKITKRGQNVTFRCDPISEHNRLYWYRQTLGQGPEFLTYFQNEAQLEKSRLLSDRFSAERPKGSFSTLEIQRTEQGDSAMYLCASSLSTQRGRTPLHFGNGTRLTVT.

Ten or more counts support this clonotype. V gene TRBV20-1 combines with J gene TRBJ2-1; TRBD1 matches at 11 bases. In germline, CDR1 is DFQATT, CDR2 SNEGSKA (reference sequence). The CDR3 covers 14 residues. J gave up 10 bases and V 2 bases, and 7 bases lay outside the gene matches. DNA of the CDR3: TGCAGTGCTAGACCAGGACAGGGGGCGGAGGAGCAGTTCTTC. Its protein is CSARPGQGAEEQFF.

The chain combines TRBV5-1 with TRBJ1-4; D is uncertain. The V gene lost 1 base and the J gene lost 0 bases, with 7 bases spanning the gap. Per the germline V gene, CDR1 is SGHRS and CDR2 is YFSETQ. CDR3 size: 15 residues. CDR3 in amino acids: CASSLHSATNEKLFF. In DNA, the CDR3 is TGCGCCAGCAGCTTGCACAGTGCAACTAATGAAAAACTGTTTTTT.

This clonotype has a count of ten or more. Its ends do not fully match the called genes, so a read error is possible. The CDR3 protein is CASSPRQGAPKQYF. In DNA form, the CDR3 reads TGTGCTAGCAGCCCACGACAGGGGGCCCCGAAGCAGTACTTC. The rearrangement uses TRBV7-7 and TRBJ2-7; 10 bases match TRBD1. Germline assignment: CDR1 SSHAT and CDR2 FNYEAQ (reference sequence). This CDR3 contains 14 residues.

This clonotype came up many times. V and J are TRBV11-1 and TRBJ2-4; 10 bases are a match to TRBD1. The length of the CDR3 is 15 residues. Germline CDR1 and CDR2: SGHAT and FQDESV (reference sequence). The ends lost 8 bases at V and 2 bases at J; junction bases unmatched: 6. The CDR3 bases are TGTGCCAGCGGCGGGACAGGGGATCCCAAAAACATTCAGTACTTC. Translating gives CASGGTGDPKNIQYF.

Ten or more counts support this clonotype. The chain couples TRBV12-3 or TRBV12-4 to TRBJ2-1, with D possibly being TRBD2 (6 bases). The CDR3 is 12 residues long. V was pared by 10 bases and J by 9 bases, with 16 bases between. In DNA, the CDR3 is TGTGCCATCGGGAAGGAGGGACGTGAGCAGTTCTTC. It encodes CAIGKEGREQFF.

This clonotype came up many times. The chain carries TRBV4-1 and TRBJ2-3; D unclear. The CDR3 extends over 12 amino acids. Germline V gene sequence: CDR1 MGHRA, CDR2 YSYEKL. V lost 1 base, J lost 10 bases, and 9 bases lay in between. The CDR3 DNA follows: TGCGCCAGCAGCCAAGTAGGGCGTGCGCAGTATTTT. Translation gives CASSQVGRAQYF.

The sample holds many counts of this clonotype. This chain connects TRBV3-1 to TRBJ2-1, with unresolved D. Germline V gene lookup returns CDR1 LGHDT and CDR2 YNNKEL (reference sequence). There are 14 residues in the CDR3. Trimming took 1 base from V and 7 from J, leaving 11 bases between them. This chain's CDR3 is CASSQVPLSNEQFF. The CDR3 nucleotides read TGTGCCAGCAGCCAAGTCCCTCTGTCGAATGAGCAGTTCTTC.

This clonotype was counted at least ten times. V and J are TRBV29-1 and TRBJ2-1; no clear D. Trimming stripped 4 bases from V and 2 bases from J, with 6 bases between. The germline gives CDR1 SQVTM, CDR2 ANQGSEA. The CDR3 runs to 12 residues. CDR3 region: CSVAPPYNEQFF. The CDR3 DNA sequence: TGCAGCGTTGCCCCTCCCTACAATGAGCAGTTCTTC.

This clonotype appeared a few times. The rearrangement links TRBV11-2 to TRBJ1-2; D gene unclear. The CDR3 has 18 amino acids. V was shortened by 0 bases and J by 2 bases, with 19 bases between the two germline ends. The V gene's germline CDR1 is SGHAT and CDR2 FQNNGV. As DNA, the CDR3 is TGTGCCAGCAGCTTAGATCACACCATAAGGATAGAAAACTATGGCTACACCTTC. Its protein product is CASSLDHTIRIENYGYTF.

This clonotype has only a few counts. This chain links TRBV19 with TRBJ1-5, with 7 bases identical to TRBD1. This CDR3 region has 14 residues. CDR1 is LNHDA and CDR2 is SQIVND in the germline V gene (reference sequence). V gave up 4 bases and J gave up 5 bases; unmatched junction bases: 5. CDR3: CASSKDRVDQPQHF. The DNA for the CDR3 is TGTGCCAGTAGTAAAGACAGGGTGGATCAGCCCCAGCATTTT. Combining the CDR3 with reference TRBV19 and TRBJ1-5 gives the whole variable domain DGGITQSPKYLFRKEGQNVTLSCEQNLNHDAMYWYRQDPGQGLRLIYYSQIVNDFQKGDIAEGYSVSREKKESFPLTVTSAQKNPTAFYLCASSKDRVDQPQHFGDGTRLSIL.

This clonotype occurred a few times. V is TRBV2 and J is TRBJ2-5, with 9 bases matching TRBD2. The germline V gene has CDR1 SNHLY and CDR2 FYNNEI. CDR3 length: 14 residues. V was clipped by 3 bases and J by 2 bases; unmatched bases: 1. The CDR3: CASSELAGQETQYF. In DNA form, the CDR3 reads TGTGCCAGCAGTGAGCTAGCGGGACAAGAGACCCAGTACTTC.

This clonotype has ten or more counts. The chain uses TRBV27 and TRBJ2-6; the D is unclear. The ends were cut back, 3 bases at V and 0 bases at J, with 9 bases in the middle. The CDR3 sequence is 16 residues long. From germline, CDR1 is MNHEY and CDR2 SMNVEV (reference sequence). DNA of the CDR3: TGTGCCAGCAGTTTTTCTGGGTACTCTGGGGCCAACGTCCTGACTTTC. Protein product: CASSFSGYSGANVLTF.

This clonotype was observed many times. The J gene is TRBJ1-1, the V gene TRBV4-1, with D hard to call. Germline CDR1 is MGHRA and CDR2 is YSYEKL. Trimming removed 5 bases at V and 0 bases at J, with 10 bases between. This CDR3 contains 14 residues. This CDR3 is CASSWTPLNTEAFF. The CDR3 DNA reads TGCGCCAGCAGCTGGACGCCTTTGAACACTGAAGCTTTCTTT.

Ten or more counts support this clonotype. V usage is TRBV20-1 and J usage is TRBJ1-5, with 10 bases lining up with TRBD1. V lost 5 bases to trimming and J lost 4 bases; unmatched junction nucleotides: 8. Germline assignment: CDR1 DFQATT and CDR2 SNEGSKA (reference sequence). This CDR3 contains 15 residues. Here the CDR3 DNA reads TGCAGTGCTGCAACCGGGACAGGGGATAATCAGCCCCAGCATTTT. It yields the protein CSAATGTGDNQPQHF.

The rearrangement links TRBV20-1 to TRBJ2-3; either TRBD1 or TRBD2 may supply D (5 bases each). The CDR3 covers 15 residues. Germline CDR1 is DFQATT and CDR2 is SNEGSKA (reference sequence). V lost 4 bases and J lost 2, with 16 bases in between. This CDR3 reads CSATDSGSVTDTQYF. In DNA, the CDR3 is TGCAGTGCTACAGACAGTGGGAGTGTCACAGATACGCAGTATTTT.

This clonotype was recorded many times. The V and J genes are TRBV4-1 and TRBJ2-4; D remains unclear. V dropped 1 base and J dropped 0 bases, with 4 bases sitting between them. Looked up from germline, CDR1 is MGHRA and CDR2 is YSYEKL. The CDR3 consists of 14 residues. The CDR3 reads CASSQGLAKNIQYF. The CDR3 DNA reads TGCGCCAGCAGCCAAGGTCTAGCCAAAAACATTCAGTACTTC.